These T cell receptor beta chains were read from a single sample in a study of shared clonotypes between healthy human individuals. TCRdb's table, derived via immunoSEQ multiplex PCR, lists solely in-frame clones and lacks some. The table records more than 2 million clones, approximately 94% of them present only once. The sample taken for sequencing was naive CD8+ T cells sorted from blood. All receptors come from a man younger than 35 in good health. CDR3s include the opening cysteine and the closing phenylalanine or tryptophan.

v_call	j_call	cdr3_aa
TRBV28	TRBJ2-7	CASSWTGEYEQYF
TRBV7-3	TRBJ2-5	CASSVSGGAGETQYF
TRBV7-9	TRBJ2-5	CASSLTLLAGKYF
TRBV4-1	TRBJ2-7	CASSQDDDYEQYF
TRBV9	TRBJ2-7	CASSLNGDEQYF
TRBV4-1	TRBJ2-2	CASSQENTGELFF
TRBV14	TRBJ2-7	CASSGAGFNYEQYF
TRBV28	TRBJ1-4	CASIPQGAPNEKLFF
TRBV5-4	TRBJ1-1	CASSRNGNTEAFF
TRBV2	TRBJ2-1	CASNYRENEPYNEQFF
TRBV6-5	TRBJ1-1	CASSYSTGGTEAFF
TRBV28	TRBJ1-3	CASSLSETGGNTIYF
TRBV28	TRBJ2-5	CASSPWTGGAPQTQYF
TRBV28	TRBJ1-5	CASSSTVNSNQPQHF
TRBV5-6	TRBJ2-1	CASSPGTMGAPFF
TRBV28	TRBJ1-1	CASSLRGTEAFF
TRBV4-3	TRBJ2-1	CASSQDRWGSYNEQFF
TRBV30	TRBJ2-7	CAWSAGTGVNEQYF
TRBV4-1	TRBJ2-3	CASSQPGSWGTDTQYF
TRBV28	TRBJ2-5	CASSRQQETQYF
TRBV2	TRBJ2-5	CASSEEGRETQYF
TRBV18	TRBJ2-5	CASSSQEQETQYF
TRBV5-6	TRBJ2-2	CASSRTSGWNTGELFF
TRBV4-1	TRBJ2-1	CASSQLTGNSYNEQFF
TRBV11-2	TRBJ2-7	CASSLATNSYEQYF
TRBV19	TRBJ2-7	CASSRLAGAEQYF
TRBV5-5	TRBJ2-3	CASSLAPAAGDTQYF
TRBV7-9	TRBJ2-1	CASSLKDVSSYNEQFF
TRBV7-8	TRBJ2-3	CASSFDGTSGFTDTQYF
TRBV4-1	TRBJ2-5	CASSQANSPKETQYF
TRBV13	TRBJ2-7	CASSEGLGSNEQYF
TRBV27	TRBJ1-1	CASSFGTEAFF
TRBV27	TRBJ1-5	CASSLTGEGGNQPQHF
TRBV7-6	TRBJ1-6	CASSDRQGPGSPLHF
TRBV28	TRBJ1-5	CASSFSSRGQHF
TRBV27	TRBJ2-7	CASSLGPSGDYEQYF
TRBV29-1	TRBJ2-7	CSVLSSASYEQYF
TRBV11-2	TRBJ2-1	CASSYRDLEQFF
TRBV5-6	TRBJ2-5	CASSFRPTRYDSQETQYF
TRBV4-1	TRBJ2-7	CASSPRTSGYEQYF
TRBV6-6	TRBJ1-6	CASGSHRGLSSPLHF
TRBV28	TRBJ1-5	CASSTGGGQPQHF